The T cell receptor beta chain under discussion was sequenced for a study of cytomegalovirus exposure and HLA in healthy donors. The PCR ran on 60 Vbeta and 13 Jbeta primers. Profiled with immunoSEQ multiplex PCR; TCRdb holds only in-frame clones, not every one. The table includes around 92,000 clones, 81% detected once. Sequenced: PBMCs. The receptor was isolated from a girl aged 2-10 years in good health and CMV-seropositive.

DNA for the CDR3: TGTGCTAGTGGTTTGAGCACAGGGGGCAACGAAGCTTTCTTT. Protein sequence: CASGLSTGGNEAFF. The chain recombines TRBV12-5 with TRBJ1-1; 9 bases are a match to TRBD1. With V trimmed by 2 bases and J by 8 bases, 6 bases remained unmatched. The CDR3 is 14 amino acids. The germline V gene has CDR1 LGHNT and CDR2 FRNRAP.